Shown below are 23 T cell receptor beta chains from a single sample sequenced in a study of blood T cells in healthy people across ages. Alongside a J-beta primer mix, a sample-barcoded 5' primer served in a second PCR lasting roughly 7 to 11 cycles. MiXCR, run by TCRdb on the 5' RACE reads, gives a single entry per CDR3 protein. Among fewer than 800,000 distinct CDR3 sequences listed, roughly 25% were seen once. The sample was also linked to a second study, of T cells of mothers and their children.

Source material: blood. These receptors originate from a boy aged 10-17 years in good health.

This clonotype was detected only a few times. The J gene is TRBJ1-6, the V gene TRBV28, with 11 bases lining up with TRBD1. V lost 6 bases to trimming and J lost 9 bases; unmatched junction nucleotides: 10. CDR3 size: 16 residues. Germline V gene data show CDR1 as MDHEN and CDR2 as SYDVKM. For the CDR3, the DNA is TGTGCCAGCAGCGAATCGGGACAGGGGGACCTTTCACCCCTCCACTTT. The encoded protein is CASSESGQGDLSPLHF.

The V gene is TRBV20-1, the J gene TRBJ1-1, with 9 bases lining up with TRBD1. CDR1 is DFQATT, CDR2 SNEGSKA, per germline (reference sequence). The CDR3 contains 14 residues. V shed 3 bases, J shed 1 base, and the junction held 3 bases outside the gene matches. The CDR3 DNA is TGCAGTGCTAGGACAGGGGGGGAGAACACTGAAGCTTTCTTT. The encoded protein is CSARTGGENTEAFF.

The gene calls are TRBV28 and TRBJ2-5; D is ambiguous. This CDR3 spans 12 amino acids. The germline CDR1 and CDR2 sequences are MDHEN and SYDVKM. V lost 2 bases and J lost 6, with 7 bases in between. The CDR3 loop is CASSLPTQTQYF. CDR3 DNA sequence: TGTGCCAGCAGTTTACCCACACAGACCCAGTACTTC.

The chain uses TRBV27 and TRBJ2-4; D is unclear. This CDR3 is 13 amino acids long. The germline V and J ends were trimmed by 8 bases and 2 bases, with 10 bases remaining between them. Germline V gives CDR1 MNHEY, CDR2 SMNVEV (reference sequence). CDR3 region: CASQGNTKNIQYF. CDR3 DNA: TGTGCCAGCCAAGGGAATACCAAAAACATTCAGTACTTC.

The chain combines TRBV12-3 or TRBV12-4 with TRBJ2-5; D perhaps matches TRBD2 (7 bases). Between the trimmed V and J ends, which lost 4 bases and 5 bases, there was a span of 11 bases. This CDR3 spans 13 amino acids. In nucleotides, the CDR3 is TGTGCCAGCAGTTACGAGGGGGGGGAGACCCAGTACTTC. Protein product: CASSYEGGETQYF.

The chain recombines TRBV12-5 with TRBJ1-1; TRBD1 aligns across 7 bases. The germline gives CDR1 LGHNT, CDR2 FRNRAP. Trimming cost V 5 bases and J 4 bases; bases outside gene matches: 4. The CDR3 is 13 amino acids. This CDR3 reads CASGTGDRTEAFF. The CDR3, as DNA: TGTGCTAGTGGTACAGGGGATCGCACTGAAGCTTTCTTT.

This clonotype was counted between two and nine times. The gene calls are TRBV6-5 and TRBJ2-7; 7 nucleotides line up with TRBD1. Germline values: CDR1 MNHEY, CDR2 SVGAGI. The CDR3 consists of 14 residues. J gave up 3 bases and V 3 bases, and 5 bases lay outside the gene matches. This CDR3 reads CASSYGTDCYEQYF. The DNA of the CDR3 is TGTGCCAGCAGTTATGGGACAGACTGCTACGAGCAGTACTTC.

The gene calls are TRBV20-1 and TRBJ2-1, with D hard to call. Per germline, CDR1 DFQATT and CDR2 SNEGSKA (reference sequence). Trimming cost V 0 bases and J 10 bases, with 13 bases left between them. CDR3 length equals 13 residues. CDR3 residues: CSARDWVGDEQFF. The CDR3 DNA sequence: TGCAGTGCTAGAGATTGGGTAGGAGACGAGCAGTTCTTC.

Points on this clonotype: The junction differs from germline at one of its ends, possibly a read error. The chain joins TRBV27 to TRBJ2-1; the D is unclear. TRBJ2-7 matches the DNA end more closely, so the J call is doubtful. CDR3 length equals 15 residues. Germline V CDR1 and CDR2: MNHEY, SMNVEV (reference sequence). CDR3 bases: TGCGCCAGCAGTCCGAACGCCGGGCCGTTCTACGAGCAGTACTTC. This codes for CASSPNAGPFYEQYF.

The CDR3 bases are TGCGCCAGCAGCTTGGTTATCCACGAGCAGTACTTC. Protein product: CASSLVIHEQYF. The chain employs TRBV5-1 and TRBJ2-7; D gene unclear. V was cut by 0 bases and J by 5 bases, with 6 bases left in between. The CDR3 is 12 amino acids. Germline CDR1 SGHRS, CDR2 YFSETQ.

This clonotype was found a few times. The chain carries TRBV28 and TRBJ2-5, with 7 bases identical to TRBD2. CDR1 is MDHEN, CDR2 SYDVKM, per germline. CDR3 length equals 15 residues. V shed 4 bases, J shed 2 bases, and the junction held 7 bases outside the gene matches. The CDR3 nucleotides read TGTGCCAGCAGTTCCCTAGCGGTCGGTCAAGAGACCCAGTACTTC. It yields the protein CASSSLAVGQETQYF.

The sample holds a few counts of this clonotype. The V and J genes are TRBV21-1 and TRBJ2-5; TRBD2 is the table's D call and was not checked against the DNA. TRBV21-1 is a documented pseudogene. The CDR3 contains 16 residues. DNA for the CDR3: TGTGCCAGCAGCATGGCGGGGGGGACAACCGTGAAGACCCAGTACTTC. This codes for CASSMAGGTTVKTQYF.

This clonotype was seen only a few times. The V gene is TRBV4-3, the J gene TRBJ2-5, with 7 bases lining up with TRBD2. J was trimmed by 2 bases and V by 4 bases; bases with no gene match: 10. Per germline, CDR1 LGHNA and CDR2 YSLEER. This CDR3 contains 16 residues. DNA for the CDR3: TGCGCCAGCAGCCCCGATGGCAGCGGGGCTCAAGAGACCCAGTACTTC. Translation: CASSPDGSGAQETQYF.

The J gene is TRBJ2-7, the V gene TRBV4-1, with D possibly TRBD2 on 6 matching bases. CDR1 and CDR2 from the germline V gene are MGHRA and YSYEKL. This CDR3 has 15 amino acids. V shed 2 bases and J shed 4 bases, with 15 bases lying between them. CDR3: CASSQSGGATYEQYF. The CDR3 DNA sequence: TGCGCCAGCAGCCAATCCGGGGGAGCCACATACGAGCAGTACTTC.

The V gene is TRBV11-2, the J gene TRBJ2-4, with D unresolved. Looked up from germline, CDR1 is SGHAT and CDR2 is FQNNGV. V was clipped by 3 bases and J by 1 base, with 10 bases between them. This CDR3 comprises 15 residues. The CDR3 reads CASSFLSDAKNIQYF. The CDR3 nucleotides read TGTGCCAGCAGCTTTCTGTCCGACGCCAAAAACATTCAGTACTTC.

Of note for this clonotype: Sequence at one end of the junction differs from germline and may be a read error. CDR3 residues: CASSFKGASYGYTF. CDR3 nucleotides: TGTGCCAGCAGTTTCAAGGGGGCAAGCTATGGTTACACCTTC. The chain is built from TRBV12-3 or TRBV12-4 and TRBJ1-2, with 7 positions matching TRBD1. This CDR3 is built from 14 residues.

This chain uses TRBV29-1 with TRBJ1-1; D is perhaps TRBD1 (5 bases). Trimming cost V 5 bases and J 0 bases, with 10 bases left between them. The CDR3 covers 13 residues. Germline-derived CDR1 and CDR2 are SQVTM and ANQGSEA. The CDR3 spells CSVQGQMNTEAFF. Here the CDR3 DNA reads TGCAGCGTTCAGGGTCAGATGAACACTGAAGCTTTCTTT. The entire variable domain, with the rest obtained from reference TRBV29-1 and TRBJ1-1, is as follows: SAVISQKPSRDICQRGTSLTIQCQVDSQVTMMFWYRQQPGQSLTLIATANQGSEATYESGFVIDKFPISRPNLTFSTLTVSNMSPEDSSIYLCSVQGQMNTEAFFGQGTRLTVV.

This clonotype was detected a few times. This chain joins TRBV3-1 and TRBJ2-5; possibly TRBD1 for D (5 bases). Trimming removed 3 bases from V and 1 base from J, with 9 bases in between. This CDR3 has 14 amino acids. Per germline, CDR1 LGHDT and CDR2 YNNKEL (reference sequence). As DNA, the CDR3 is TGTGCCAGCAGCCACCCAGGGATCCAAGAGACCCAGTACTTC. Translation gives CASSHPGIQETQYF.

The genes are TRBV21-1 and TRBJ2-5; TRBD2, the table's D call, lacks a check against the DNA. With the DNA end fitting TRBJ2-7 better, the J assignment may be wrong. TRBV21-1 has pseudogene status. The CDR3 totals 16 residues. The CDR3 sequence: CASSKYVTSWAYEQYF. The CDR3 nucleotides read TGTGCCAGCAGCAAATATGTTACTAGCTGGGCCTACGAGCAGTACTTC.

J is TRBJ2-4 and V is TRBV20-1; a possible D gene is TRBD2 (5 bases). Germline loops: CDR1 DFQATT, CDR2 SNEGSKA (reference sequence). V was cut by 4 bases and J by 2 bases, with 12 bases left in between. The CDR3 length is 14 residues. The CDR3 coding sequence is TGCAGTGCTAAGATAAGCGGAACCAAAAACATTCAGTACTTC. It translates to CSAKISGTKNIQYF.

V is TRBV3-1 and J is TRBJ2-7, with TRBD1 matching 7 bases. The CDR3 has 19 amino acids. Germline CDR1 and CDR2: LGHDT and YNNKEL (reference sequence). V gave up 1 base and J gave up 2 bases; unmatched junction bases: 17. CDR3 in amino acids: CASSQVTTGTSEGAYEQYF. The CDR3 region has the DNA TGTGCCAGCAGCCAAGTTACGACAGGGACCTCCGAAGGGGCCTACGAGCAGTACTTC.

This chain connects TRBV5-1 to TRBJ2-5; possibly TRBD2 for D (6 bases). The CDR3 totals 15 residues. In germline, CDR1 is SGHRS, CDR2 YFSETQ. Trimming pared 6 bases from V and 4 bases from J, leaving 19 bases between. The CDR3 sequence: CASKPGGISRETQYF. The CDR3 DNA reads TGCGCCAGCAAACCTGGGGGGATCAGCCGAGAGACCCAGTACTTC.

This clonotype was counted only a few times. The J gene is TRBJ1-5, the V gene TRBV28, with D unresolved. Trimming pared 0 bases from V and 6 bases from J, leaving 15 bases between. Germline values: CDR1 MDHEN, CDR2 SYDVKM. The CDR3 consists of 16 residues. The CDR3 DNA sequence: TGTGCCAGCAGTTTATGGGGTAACAAGGCCCCTCAGCCCCAGCATTTT. Translation: CASSLWGNKAPQPQHF.